Listed below are T cell receptor beta chains from one sample, sequenced in a study of T cell repertoires in cytomegalovirus infection. TCRdb reprocessed the reads via MiXCR and lists one record per CDR3 protein. Of fewer than 250,000 distinct CDR3 sequences listed, 9% to 15% are singletons. Material for sequencing was PBMCs. The receptors were gathered from a human donor in good health (CMV status not recorded). Some clones in this sample may be carry-over from other donors' samples. The CDR3 runs from the conserved cysteine through the conserved F or W. D genes are given only for firm matches. Clone size appears in some rows only: once, few, many, or a class for an expanded clone.

v_call: TRBV7-2; d_call: .; j_call: TRBJ1-2; clone_size: many; cdr3_nt: TGTGCCAGCAGCTTAGCGATCCGGGATGCTAACTATGGCTACACCTTC; cdr3_aa: CASSLAIRDANYGYTF
v_call: TRBV7-2; d_call: TRBD1; j_call: TRBJ1-1; clone_size: many; cdr3_nt: TGTGCCAGCAGCTTCTCAGGGGGGGACACTGAAGCTTTCTTT; cdr3_aa: CASSFSGGDTEAFF
v_call: TRBV7-2; d_call: TRBD1; j_call: TRBJ1-5; clone_size: many; cdr3_nt: TGTGCCAGCAGCTACCCGGGACAGGGGGCGGGACAGCCCCAGCATTTT; cdr3_aa: CASSYPGQGAGQPQHF
v_call: TRBV7-2; d_call: .; j_call: TRBJ2-3; clone_size: many; cdr3_nt: TGTGCCAGCAGCTTAGTTGCGGGGGCCCCGTCCGATACGCAGTATTTT; cdr3_aa: CASSLVAGAPSDTQYF
v_call: TRBV7-3; d_call: TRBD2; j_call: TRBJ2-1; clone_size: .; cdr3_nt: TGTGCCAGCAGCATGAGGACTAGCGGGTACAATGAGCAGTTCTTC; cdr3_aa: CASSMRTSGYNEQFF
v_call: TRBV7-2; d_call: .; j_call: TRBJ2-1; clone_size: many; cdr3_nt: TGTGCCAGCAGCTTAGAGGCGGGGGCAGGCAATGAGCAGTTCTTC; cdr3_aa: CASSLEAGAGNEQFF
v_call: TRBV6-1; d_call: TRBD1; j_call: TRBJ1-5; clone_size: many; cdr3_nt: TGTGCCACCCAGGGGGGGAACGATCAGCCCCAGCATTTT; cdr3_aa: CATQGGNDQPQHF
v_call: TRBV5-1; d_call: .; j_call: TRBJ2-7; clone_size: many; cdr3_nt: TGCGCCAGCAGCCCCGAAGCGGCCCCCTACGAGCAGTACTTC; cdr3_aa: CASSPEAAPYEQYF
v_call: TRBV6-2/TRBV6-3; d_call: TRBD2; j_call: TRBJ2-5; clone_size: many; cdr3_nt: TGTGCCAGCAGTTACTCAACGGGACTAGCGGGACCCCAAGAGACCCAGTACTTC; cdr3_aa: CASSYSTGLAGPQETQYF
v_call: TRBV20-1; d_call: TRBD2; j_call: TRBJ2-3; clone_size: many; cdr3_nt: TGCAGTGCGAGTGCTAGCGGGAGGCCCACAGATACGCAGTATTTT; cdr3_aa: CSASASGRPTDTQYF
v_call: TRBV7-2; d_call: TRBD1; j_call: TRBJ2-5; clone_size: many; cdr3_nt: TGTGCCAGCAGCTTTAACAGGGGGACCCAGTACTTC; cdr3_aa: CASSFNRGTQYF
v_call: TRBV5-1; d_call: .; j_call: TRBJ1-1; clone_size: .; cdr3_nt: TGCGCCAGCAGCCCTCTGGACATACTGAACACTGAAGCTTTCTTT; cdr3_aa: CASSPLDILNTEAFF
v_call: TRBV4-2; d_call: .; j_call: TRBJ1-2; clone_size: many; cdr3_nt: TGTGCCAGCAGCCAAGTAAAGGACATGGTCTATGGCTACACCTTC; cdr3_aa: CASSQVKDMVYGYTF
v_call: TRBV25-1; d_call: TRBD1; j_call: TRBJ1-1; clone_size: many; cdr3_nt: TGTGCCAGCAGAGGGGGCGGCTACACTGAAGCTTTCTTT; cdr3_aa: CASRGGGYTEAFF
v_call: TRBV10-3; d_call: TRBD1; j_call: TRBJ1-5; clone_size: few; cdr3_nt: TGTGCCATCAGTGAGTCCGCTCCAGGGGGGGATCAGCCCCAGCATTTT; cdr3_aa: CAISESAPGGDQPQHF
v_call: TRBV12-3/TRBV12-4; d_call: .; j_call: TRBJ2-1; clone_size: few; cdr3_nt: TGTGCCAGCACCGCTGGCTATGAGCAGTTCTTC; cdr3_aa: CASTAGYEQFF
v_call: TRBV12-3/TRBV12-4; d_call: .; j_call: TRBJ1-3; clone_size: many; cdr3_nt: TGTGCCAGCAGTTTTCAGAGTGTCGGCCTCGGAAACACCATATATTTT; cdr3_aa: CASSFQSVGLGNTIYF
v_call: TRBV29-1; d_call: TRBD1; j_call: TRBJ1-2; clone_size: .; cdr3_nt: TGCAGCGTTCCCCACGGACAGGACTATGGCTACACCTTC; cdr3_aa: CSVPHGQDYGYTF
v_call: TRBV25-1; d_call: TRBD2; j_call: TRBJ2-1; clone_size: many; cdr3_nt: TGTGCCAGCAGTGAATATCCGGGGGGTGGCAATGAGCAGTTCTTC; cdr3_aa: CASSEYPGGGNEQFF
v_call: TRBV7-9; d_call: .; j_call: TRBJ1-1; clone_size: many; cdr3_nt: TGTGCCAGCAGCTTTGGGACCGCGGAGAACACTGAAGCTTTCTTT; cdr3_aa: CASSFGTAENTEAFF
v_call: TRBV28; d_call: .; j_call: TRBJ1-1; clone_size: many; cdr3_nt: TGTGCCAGCAGTTTATCCCAGGGGAGCACTGAAGCTTTCTTT; cdr3_aa: CASSLSQGSTEAFF